The following is a T cell receptor beta chain sequence with its context. What it binds is unknown. An end of the junction differs from the germline gene, which may be a read error. This sample was taken from a study of T cell responses to AZD1222 COVID-19 vaccine. Study conclusions and caveats: Unmutated variant regions are reportedly targeted by nearly half of spike-specific TCRs. With two AZD1222 doses given, Spike-specific TCR breadth and depth both rose. Baseline antibody screening turned up just a handful of seropositive AZD1222 recipients. Donors were mostly white British, more females; clonal diversity possibly underestimated.

The CDR3 has 15 amino acids. The germline CDR1 and CDR2 sequences are LGHDT and YNNKEL (reference sequence). Sequencing was performed with immunoSEQ multiplex PCR; in TCRdb, only in-frame clones are kept and a portion is missing. Of 120,000 or so clones listed, about nine tenths are singletons. This chain uses TRBV3-1 (or the pseudogene TRBV3-2) with TRBJ1-4; 8 bases are shared with TRBD1. The source material was peripheral blood, sampled on day 0 of AZD1222 vaccination. The receptor was derived from an adult in good health. For the CDR3, the DNA is TGTGCCAGCAGTCAAGGCAGGGGGCCTAATGAAAAACTGTTTTTT. It codes for CASSQGRGPNEKLFF.